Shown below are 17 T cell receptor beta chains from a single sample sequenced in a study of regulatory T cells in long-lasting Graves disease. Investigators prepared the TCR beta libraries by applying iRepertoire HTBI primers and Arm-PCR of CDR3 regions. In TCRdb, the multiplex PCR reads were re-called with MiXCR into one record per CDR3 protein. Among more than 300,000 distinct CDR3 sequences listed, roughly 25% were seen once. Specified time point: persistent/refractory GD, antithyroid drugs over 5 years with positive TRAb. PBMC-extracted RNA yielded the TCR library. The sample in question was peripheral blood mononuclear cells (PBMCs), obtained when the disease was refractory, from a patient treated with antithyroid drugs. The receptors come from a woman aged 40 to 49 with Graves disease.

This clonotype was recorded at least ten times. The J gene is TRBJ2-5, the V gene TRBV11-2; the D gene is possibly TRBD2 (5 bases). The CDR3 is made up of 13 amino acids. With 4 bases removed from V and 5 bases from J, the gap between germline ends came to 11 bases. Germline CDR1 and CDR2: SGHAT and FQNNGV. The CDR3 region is CASSSRDGETQYF. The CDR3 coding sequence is TGTGCCAGCAGCTCCCGGGATGGTGAGACCCAGTACTTC.

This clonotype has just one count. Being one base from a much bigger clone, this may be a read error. The CDR3 DNA follows: TGTGCCAGCGGCTTAGATGGGGCTAGCGACACCTACGAGCAGTACTTC. The encoded protein is CASGLDGASDTYEQYF. V gene TRBV13 combines with J gene TRBJ2-7; TRBD2 is a possible D gene (6 bases). This CDR3 contains 16 residues. The germline gives CDR1 PRHDT, CDR2 FYEKMQ (reference sequence).

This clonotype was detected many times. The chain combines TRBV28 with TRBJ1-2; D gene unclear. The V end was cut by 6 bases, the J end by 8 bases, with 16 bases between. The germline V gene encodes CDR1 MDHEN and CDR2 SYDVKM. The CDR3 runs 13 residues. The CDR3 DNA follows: TGTGCCAGCAGCGACACCCAAATTCGCGGCTACACCTTC. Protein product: CASSDTQIRGYTF.

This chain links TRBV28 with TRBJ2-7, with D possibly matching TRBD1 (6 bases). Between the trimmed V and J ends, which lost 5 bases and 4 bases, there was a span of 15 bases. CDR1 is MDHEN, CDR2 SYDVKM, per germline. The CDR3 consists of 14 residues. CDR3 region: CASSPVDRRYEQYF. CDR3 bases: TGTGCCAGCAGTCCCGTTGACAGGCGGTACGAGCAGTACTTC.

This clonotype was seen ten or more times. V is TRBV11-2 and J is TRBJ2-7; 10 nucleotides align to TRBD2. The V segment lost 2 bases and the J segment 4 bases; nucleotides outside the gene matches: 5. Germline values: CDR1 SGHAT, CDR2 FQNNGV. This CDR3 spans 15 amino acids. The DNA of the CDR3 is TGTGCCAGCAGCTTATACGCTAGCGGGAGTTACGAGCAGTACTTC. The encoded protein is CASSLYASGSYEQYF.

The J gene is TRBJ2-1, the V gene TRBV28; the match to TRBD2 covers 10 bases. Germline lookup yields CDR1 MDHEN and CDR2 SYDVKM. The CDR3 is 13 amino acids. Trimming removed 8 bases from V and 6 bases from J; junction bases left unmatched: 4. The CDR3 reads CASPASGSNEQFF. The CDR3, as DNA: TGTGCCAGCCCGGCTAGCGGGAGCAATGAGCAGTTCTTC. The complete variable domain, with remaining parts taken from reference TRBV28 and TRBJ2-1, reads DVKVTQSSRYLVKRTGEKVFLECVQDMDHENMFWYRQDPGLGLRLIYFSYDVKMKEKGDIPEGYSVSREKKERFSLILESASTNQTSMYLCASPASGSNEQFFGPGTRLTVL.

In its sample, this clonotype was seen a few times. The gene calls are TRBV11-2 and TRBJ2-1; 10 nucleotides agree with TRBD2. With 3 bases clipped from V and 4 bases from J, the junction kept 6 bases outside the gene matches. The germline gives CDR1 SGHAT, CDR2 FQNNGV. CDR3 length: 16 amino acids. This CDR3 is CASSFPGLAAYNEQFF. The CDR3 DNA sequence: TGTGCCAGCAGCTTCCCCGGACTAGCGGCGTACAATGAGCAGTTCTTC.

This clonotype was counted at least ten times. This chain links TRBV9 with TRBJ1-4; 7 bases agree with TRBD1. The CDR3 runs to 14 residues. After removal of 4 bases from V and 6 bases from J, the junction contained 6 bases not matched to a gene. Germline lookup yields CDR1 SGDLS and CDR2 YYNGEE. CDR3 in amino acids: CASSPRQGYEKLFF. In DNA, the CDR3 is TGTGCCAGCAGCCCCCGACAGGGTTATGAAAAACTGTTTTTT.

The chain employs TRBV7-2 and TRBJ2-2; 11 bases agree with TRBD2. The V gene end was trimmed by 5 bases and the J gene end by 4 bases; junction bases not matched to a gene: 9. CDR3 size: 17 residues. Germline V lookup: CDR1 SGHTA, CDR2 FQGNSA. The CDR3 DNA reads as TGTGCCAGCAGCCCATCCCTAGCGGGAGGTGTCACCGGGGAGCTGTTTTTT. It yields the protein CASSPSLAGGVTGELFF.

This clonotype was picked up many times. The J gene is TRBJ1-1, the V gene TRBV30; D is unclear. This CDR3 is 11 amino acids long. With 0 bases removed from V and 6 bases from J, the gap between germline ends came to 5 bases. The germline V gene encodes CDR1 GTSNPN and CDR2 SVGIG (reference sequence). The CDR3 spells CAWSVWAEAFF. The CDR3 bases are TGTGCCTGGAGTGTATGGGCTGAAGCTTTCTTT.

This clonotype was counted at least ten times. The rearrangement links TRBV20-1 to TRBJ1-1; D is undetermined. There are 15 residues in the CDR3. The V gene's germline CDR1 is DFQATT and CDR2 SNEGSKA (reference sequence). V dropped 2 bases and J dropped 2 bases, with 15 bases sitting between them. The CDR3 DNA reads TGCAGTGCTAGATCCTATATGGCAGTCAACACTGAAGCTTTCTTT. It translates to CSARSYMAVNTEAFF.

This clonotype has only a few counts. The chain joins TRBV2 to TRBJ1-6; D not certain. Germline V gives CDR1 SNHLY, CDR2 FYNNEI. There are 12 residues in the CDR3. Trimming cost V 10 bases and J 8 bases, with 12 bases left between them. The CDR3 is CATEDGDSPLHF. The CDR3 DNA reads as TGTGCCACAGAGGACGGAGATTCACCCCTCCACTTT.

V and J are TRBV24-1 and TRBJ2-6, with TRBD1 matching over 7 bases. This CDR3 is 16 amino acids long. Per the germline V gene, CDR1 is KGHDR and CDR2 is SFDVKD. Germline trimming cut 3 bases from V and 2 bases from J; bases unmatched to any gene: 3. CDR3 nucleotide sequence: TGTGCCACCAGTGATACCCAGGGGGCTGGGGCCAACGTCCTGACTTTC. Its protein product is CATSDTQGAGANVLTF.

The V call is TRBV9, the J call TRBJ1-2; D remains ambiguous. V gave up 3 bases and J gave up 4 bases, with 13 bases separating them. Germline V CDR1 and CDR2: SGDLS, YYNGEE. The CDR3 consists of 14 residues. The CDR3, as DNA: TGTGCCAGCAGCGGTCCCTTAGGAGGCTATGGCTACACCTTC. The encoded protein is CASSGPLGGYGYTF. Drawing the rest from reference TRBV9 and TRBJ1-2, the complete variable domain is DSGVTQTPKHLITATGQRVTLRCSPRSGDLSVYWYQQSLDQGLQFLIQYYNGEERAKGNILERFSAQQFPDLHSELNLSSLELGDSALYFCASSGPLGGYGYTFGSGTRLTVV.

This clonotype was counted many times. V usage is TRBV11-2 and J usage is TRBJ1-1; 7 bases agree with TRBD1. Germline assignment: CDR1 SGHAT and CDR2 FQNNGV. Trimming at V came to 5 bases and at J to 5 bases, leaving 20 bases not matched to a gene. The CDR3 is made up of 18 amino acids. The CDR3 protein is CASSPTRNRGPVGTEAFF. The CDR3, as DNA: TGTGCCAGCAGCCCAACCCGGAACAGGGGACCCGTGGGGACTGAAGCTTTCTTT.

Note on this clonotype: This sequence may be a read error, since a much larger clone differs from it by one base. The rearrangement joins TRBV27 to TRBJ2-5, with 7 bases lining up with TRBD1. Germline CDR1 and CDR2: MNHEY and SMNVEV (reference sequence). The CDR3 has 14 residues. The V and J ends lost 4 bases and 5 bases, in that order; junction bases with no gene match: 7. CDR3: CASSSGTVGETQYF. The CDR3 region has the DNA TGTGCCAGCAGTTCGGGGACAGTGGGCGAGACCCAGTACTTC.

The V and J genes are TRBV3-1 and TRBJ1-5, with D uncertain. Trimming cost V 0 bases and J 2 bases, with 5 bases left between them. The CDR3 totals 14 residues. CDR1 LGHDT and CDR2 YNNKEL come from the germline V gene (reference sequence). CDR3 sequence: CASSQEGGNQPQHF. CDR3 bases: TGTGCCAGCAGCCAAGAAGGCGGCAATCAGCCCCAGCATTTT. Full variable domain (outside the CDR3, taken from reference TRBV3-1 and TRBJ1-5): DTAVSQTPKYLVTQMGNDKSIKCEQNLGHDTMYWYKQDSKKFLKIMFSYNNKELIINETVPNRFSPKSPDKAHLNLHINSLELGDSAVYFCASSQEGGNQPQHFGDGTRLSIL.